This TCR beta chain was found in a study of shared clonotypes between healthy human individuals (dated by TCRdb to 2020 to 2021). With respect to the entire study: A few men and a couple of women, aged 18 to 49 years, made up the cohort. Libraries were prepared and TCR repertoires were sequenced by different laboratories using diverse techniques, in order to increase sequencing depth and limit assay-specific biases. For each donor, three plates each were used for CD4 naive and CD4 memory, two plates were used for CD8 naive, and one plate was used for CD8 memory. Blood TCR repertoires of a handful of healthy adults were deeply sequenced to estimate repertoire size and the extent of clonotype sharing between individuals. Per donor, leukapheresis produced somewhere between about 0.94 and 10 billion PBMCs.

General study outcomes and caveats: Naive subsets generally had larger estimated clonotype richness than memory subsets did. When several donors were compared, the shared fraction of clonotypes was 5% to 6.5% for naive CD4, 3.5% to 4% for naive CD8, 2.3% for memory CD4, and 0.35% to 0.4% for memory CD8. Compared with non-shared clonotypes, the clonotypes found in all four sorted-subset donors had higher generation probabilities. Even with the large sequencing depth, rarefaction of the sorted-subset datasets indicated that sequencing was incomplete. Sampling was limited to blood, and TCR repertoires in tissue likely differ from TCR repertoires in blood. Pairwise subsampling indicated that sequencing depth was expected to affect the degree of clonotype sharing among donors. Because the study included a small number of donors, the genetic and exposure-history diversity represented was limited.

Using the deep immunoSEQ assay, multiplex PCR amplified TCR CDR3 regions from genomic DNA. For each cell subset, the extracted genomic DNA was distributed evenly across all wells of several immunoSEQ 96-well plates, and each plate served as one replicate. Each replicate PCR for sorted subsets received about 210 ng genomic DNA, equal to about 30,000 T cell genomes. Purified libraries were measured with a Qubit 3.0 fluorometer, size-checked on a Bioanalyzer 2100, and measured again with the KAPA Library Quantification kit. Every immunoSEQ 96-well plate was sequenced on a dedicated single-read 150-cycle Illumina NextSeq 550 flow cell. The paper's processing steps were these. Because the immunoSEQ output included only junctional sequences and no quality scores, the filtering could not be the same as the filtering used for full-length reads. Sequences were annotated with PyIR, a Python wrapper for IgBLAST v1.9, and V/J genes and CDR3 were assigned using IMGT germline references. Reads were filtered out if the reads had weak V/J assignments (E-value above 1e-6), no CDR3, stop codons, out-of-frame junctions, or ambiguous translated residues. V3J clonotypes were defined as sequences sharing the same inferred V gene, J gene, and CDR3 amino acid sequence. To compute the percentage overlap between repertoires, the number of shared unique clonotypes was divided by the size of the smaller repertoire. Three approaches were used to assess repertoire richness: RTK rarefaction, the Chao1 estimator, and Recon v2.1 estimates of unobserved clonotypes. For all TCRbeta clonotypes obtained by the gDNA method from several donors, generation probabilities were computed with OLGA. Here the immuneACCESS table is served through TCRdb, limited to in-frame sequences with V and J called. Missing clones are a known gap in these copies; in checked studies unresolved V genes cover under half, and the rest lacks a known reason. The DNA gave D and trimming, while V, J and clone size come from that table. In this sample the table shows approximately 2,200,000 clones, just over 90% of which occur a single time. The leading ten clones occupy more than 1.5% of the sample.

Spanning cysteine to phenylalanine, the CDR3 consists of 13 amino acids. Only the CDR3 portion is preserved as DNA: 39 bases, with reading frame beginning at the first base. Trimming costs V 6 bases and J 0 bases, and their ends lie 9 bases apart. Reading the germline V gene gives CDR1 MDHEN and CDR2 SYDVKM. Of note for this clone: This receptor's antigen is unknown. Base qualities are not recorded, but no much larger clone differs from it by a single base. This specimen includes other DNA sequences encoding the same CDR3.

For the CD8 naive samples, CD45RO-negative cells were positively selected for CCR7, yielding a CD45RA+CCR7+ population from which TemRA cells were excluded. The donors were healthy, HIV-negative adults with no recently reported acute infections or vaccinations. Every donor was a Caucasian adult residing in Nashville, Tennessee, USA. Blood was obtained by leukapheresis, after which PBMCs were separated by Ficoll-Histopaque density gradient centrifugation and cryopreserved in liquid nitrogen vapor phase. Analytical flow cytometry was used to check the purity and quantity of each magnetically sorted T cell population. From each sorted fraction, genomic DNA was isolated and quantified by UV absorbance on a Nanodrop 2000c.

Material for sequencing was naive CD8+ T cells from PBMCs. Per the publication, the cell subset or site label means: CD45RA+CCR7+. The V and J genes are TRBV28 and TRBJ2-7, with TRBD2 as a weak D call on 5 bases. The clonotype originates from a man between 18 and 29 years old in good health. Some clones in this sample may be carry-over from other donors' samples. The CDR3 loop reads CASSLSDSYEQYF. The nucleotide sequence is given as TGTGCCAGCAGCCTTAGCGACTCCTACGAGCAGTACTTC.